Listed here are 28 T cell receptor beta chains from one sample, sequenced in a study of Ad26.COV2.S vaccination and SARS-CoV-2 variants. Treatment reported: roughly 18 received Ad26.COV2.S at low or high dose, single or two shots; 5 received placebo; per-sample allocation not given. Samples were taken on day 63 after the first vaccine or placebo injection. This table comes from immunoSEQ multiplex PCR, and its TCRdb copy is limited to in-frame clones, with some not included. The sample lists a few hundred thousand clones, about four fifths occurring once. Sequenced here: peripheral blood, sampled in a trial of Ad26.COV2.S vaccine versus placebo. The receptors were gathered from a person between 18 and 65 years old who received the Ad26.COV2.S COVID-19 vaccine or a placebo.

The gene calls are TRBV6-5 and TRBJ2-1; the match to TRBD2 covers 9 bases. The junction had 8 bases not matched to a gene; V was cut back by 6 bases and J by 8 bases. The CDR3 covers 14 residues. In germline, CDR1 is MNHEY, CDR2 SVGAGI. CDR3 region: CASRDSGSIHEQFF. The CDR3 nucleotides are TGTGCCAGCAGAGATAGCGGGAGTATCCATGAGCAGTTCTTC.

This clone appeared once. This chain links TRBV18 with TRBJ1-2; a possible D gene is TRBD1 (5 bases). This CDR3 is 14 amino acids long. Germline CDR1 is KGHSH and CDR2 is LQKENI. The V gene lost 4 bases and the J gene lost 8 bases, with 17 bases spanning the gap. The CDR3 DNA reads TGTGCCAGCTCACGGGGGACCATGGGGGACGGCTACACCTTC. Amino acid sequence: CASSRGTMGDGYTF.

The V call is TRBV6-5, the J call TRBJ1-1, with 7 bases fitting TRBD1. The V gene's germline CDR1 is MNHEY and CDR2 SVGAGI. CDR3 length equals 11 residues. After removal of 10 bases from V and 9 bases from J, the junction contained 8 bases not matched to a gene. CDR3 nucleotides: TGTGCCACCAAAACGGGACAGCAAGCTTTCTTT. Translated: CATKTGQQAFF.

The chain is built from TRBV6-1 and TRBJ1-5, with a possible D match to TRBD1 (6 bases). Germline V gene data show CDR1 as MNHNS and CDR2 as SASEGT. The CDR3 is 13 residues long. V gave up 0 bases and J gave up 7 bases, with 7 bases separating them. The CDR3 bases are TGTGCCAGCAGTGAAGCCAGGGGACAGCCCCAGCATTTT. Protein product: CASSEARGQPQHF.

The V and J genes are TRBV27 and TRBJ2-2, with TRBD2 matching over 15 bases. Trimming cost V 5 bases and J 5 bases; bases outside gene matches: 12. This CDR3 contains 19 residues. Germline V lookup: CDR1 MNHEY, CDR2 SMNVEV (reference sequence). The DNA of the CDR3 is TGTGCCAGCAGTCCTCCGGGACTAGCGGGAGGTAGGGGTACCGGGGAGCTGTTTTTT. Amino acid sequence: CASSPPGLAGGRGTGELFF.

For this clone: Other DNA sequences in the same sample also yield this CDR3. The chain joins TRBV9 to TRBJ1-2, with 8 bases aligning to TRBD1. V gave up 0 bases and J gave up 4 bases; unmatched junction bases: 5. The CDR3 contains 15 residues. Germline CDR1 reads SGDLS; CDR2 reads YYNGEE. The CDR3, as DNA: TGTGCCAGCAGCGTAGGGGCAGGGGGCGGCTATGGCTACACCTTC. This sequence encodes CASSVGAGGGYGYTF. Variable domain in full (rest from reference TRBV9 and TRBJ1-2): DSGVTQTPKHLITATGQRVTLRCSPRSGDLSVYWYQQSLDQGLQFLIQYYNGEERAKGNILERFSAQQFPDLHSELNLSSLELGDSALYFCASSVGAGGGYGYTFGSGTRLTVV.

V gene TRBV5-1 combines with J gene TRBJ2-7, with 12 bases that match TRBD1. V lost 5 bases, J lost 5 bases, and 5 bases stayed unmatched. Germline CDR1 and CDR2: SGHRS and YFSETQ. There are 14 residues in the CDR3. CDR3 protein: CASSPGTGGNEQYF. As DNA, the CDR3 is TGCGCCAGCAGTCCCGGGACAGGGGGCAACGAGCAGTACTTC. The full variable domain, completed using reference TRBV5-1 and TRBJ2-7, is KAGVTQTPRYLIKTRGQQVTLSCSPISGHRSVSWYQQTPGQGLQFLFEYFSETQRNKGNFPGRFSGRQFSNSRSEMNVSTLELGDSALYLCASSPGTGGNEQYFGPGTRLTVT.

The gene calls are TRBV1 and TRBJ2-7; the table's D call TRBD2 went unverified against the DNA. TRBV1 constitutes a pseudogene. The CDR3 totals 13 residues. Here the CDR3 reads CTNNPLAGFEQYF. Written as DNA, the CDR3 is TGCACCAACAACCCTTTAGCGGGGTTCGAGCAGTACTTC.

The CDR3 loop reads CASSLGGGIADTQYF. The CDR3 coding sequence is TGTGCCAGCAGCTTAGGGGGCGGGATCGCAGATACGCAGTATTTT. The genes are TRBV7-2 and TRBJ2-3; possible D gene TRBD2, 6 bases. Germline V gene data show CDR1 as SGHTA and CDR2 as FQGNSA. This CDR3 comprises 15 residues. Deletions cut 1 base from V and 4 bases from J, with 12 bases between.

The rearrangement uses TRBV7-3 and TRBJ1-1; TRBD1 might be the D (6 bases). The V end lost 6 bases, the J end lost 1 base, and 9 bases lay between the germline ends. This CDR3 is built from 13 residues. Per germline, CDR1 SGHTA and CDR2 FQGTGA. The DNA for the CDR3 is TGTGCCAGCAGTCGGACAGCGAACACTGAAGCTTTCTTT. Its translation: CASSRTANTEAFF.

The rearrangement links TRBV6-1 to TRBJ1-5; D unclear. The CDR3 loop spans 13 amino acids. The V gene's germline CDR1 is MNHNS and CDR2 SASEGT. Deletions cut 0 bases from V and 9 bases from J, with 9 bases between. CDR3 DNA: TGTGCCAGCAGTGAAGCTACTTTGGGGCCCCAGCATTTT. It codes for CASSEATLGPQHF.

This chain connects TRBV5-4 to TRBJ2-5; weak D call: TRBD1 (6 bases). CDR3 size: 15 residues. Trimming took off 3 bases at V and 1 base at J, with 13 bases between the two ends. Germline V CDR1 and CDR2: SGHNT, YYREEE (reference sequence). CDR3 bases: TGTGCCAGCAGCTCAAGGAGCAGGGGCCAAGAGACCCAGTACTTC. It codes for CASSSRSRGQETQYF.

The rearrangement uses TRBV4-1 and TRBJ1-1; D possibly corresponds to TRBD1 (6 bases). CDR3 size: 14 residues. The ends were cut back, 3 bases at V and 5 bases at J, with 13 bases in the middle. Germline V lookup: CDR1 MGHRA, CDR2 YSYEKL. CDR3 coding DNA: TGCGCCAGCAGCCAGGCCCAAGGGGGGACTGAAGCTTTCTTT. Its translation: CASSQAQGGTEAFF.

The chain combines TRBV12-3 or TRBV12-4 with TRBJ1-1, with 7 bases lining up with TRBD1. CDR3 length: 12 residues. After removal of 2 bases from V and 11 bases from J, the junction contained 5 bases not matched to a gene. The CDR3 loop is CASSLRGLGAFF. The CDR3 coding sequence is TGTGCCAGCAGTTTAAGGGGGCTAGGGGCTTTCTTT.

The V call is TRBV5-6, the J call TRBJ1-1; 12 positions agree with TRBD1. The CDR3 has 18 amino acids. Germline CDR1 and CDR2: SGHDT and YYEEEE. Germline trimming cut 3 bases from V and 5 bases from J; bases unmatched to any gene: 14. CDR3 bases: TGTGCCAGCAGCTCCGGCCCGGGACAGGGGGCCCTGGAGACTGAAGCTTTCTTT. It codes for CASSSGPGQGALETEAFF.

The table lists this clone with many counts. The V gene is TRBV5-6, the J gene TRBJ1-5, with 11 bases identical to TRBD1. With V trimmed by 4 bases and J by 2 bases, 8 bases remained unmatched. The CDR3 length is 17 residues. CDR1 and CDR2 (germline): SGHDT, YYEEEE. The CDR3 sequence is CASSQMSGQGGNQPQHF. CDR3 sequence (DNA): TGTGCCAGCAGCCAGATGTCGGGACAGGGGGGCAATCAGCCCCAGCATTTT.

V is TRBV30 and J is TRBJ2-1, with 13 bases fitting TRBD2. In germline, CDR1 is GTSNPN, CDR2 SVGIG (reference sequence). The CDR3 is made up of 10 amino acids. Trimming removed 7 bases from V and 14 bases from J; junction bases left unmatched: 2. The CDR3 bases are TGTGCCTTAACTAGCGGGAGGGAGTTCTTC. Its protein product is CALTSGREFF.

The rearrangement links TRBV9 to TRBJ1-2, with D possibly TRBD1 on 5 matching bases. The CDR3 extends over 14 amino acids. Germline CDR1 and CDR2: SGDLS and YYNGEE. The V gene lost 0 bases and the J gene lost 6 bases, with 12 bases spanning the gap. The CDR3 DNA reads TGTGCCAGCAGCGTAGTATCCCAGGGACATGGCTACACCTTC. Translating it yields CASSVVSQGHGYTF.

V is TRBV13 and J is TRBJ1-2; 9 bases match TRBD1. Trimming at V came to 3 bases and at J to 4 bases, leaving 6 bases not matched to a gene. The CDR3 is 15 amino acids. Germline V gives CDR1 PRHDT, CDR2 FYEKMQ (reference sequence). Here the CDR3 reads CASSFRDRAIYGYTF. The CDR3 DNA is TGTGCCAGCAGCTTCCGGGACAGGGCAATCTATGGCTACACCTTC. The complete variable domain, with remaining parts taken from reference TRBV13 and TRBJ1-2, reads AAGVIQSPRHLIKEKRETATLKCYPIPRHDTVYWYQQGPGQDPQFLISFYEKMQSDKGSIPDRFSAQQFSDYHSELNMSSLELGDSALYFCASSFRDRAIYGYTFGSGTRLTVV.

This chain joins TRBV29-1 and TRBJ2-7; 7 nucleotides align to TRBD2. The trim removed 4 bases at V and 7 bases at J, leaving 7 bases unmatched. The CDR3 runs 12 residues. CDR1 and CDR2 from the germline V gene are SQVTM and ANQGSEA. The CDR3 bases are TGCAGCGTTGCCGCGGGGGTCAGGGAGCAGTACTTC. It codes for CSVAAGVREQYF.

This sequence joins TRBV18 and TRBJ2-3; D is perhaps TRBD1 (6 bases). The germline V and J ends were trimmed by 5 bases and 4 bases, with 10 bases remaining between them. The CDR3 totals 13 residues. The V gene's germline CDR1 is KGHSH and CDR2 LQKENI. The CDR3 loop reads CASSGQGSDTQYF. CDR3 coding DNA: TGTGCCAGCTCAGGTCAGGGGTCAGATACGCAGTATTTT.

Here the CDR3 reads CASSYSDSPVYEQYF. The CDR3 nucleotides are TGTGCCAGCAGTTACTCGGATTCACCCGTCTACGAGCAGTACTTC. The rearrangement joins TRBV6-6 to TRBJ2-7; D gene ambiguous. Trimming took 0 bases from V and 3 from J, leaving 12 bases between them. Germline values: CDR1 MNHNY, CDR2 SVGAGI (reference sequence). CDR3 length equals 15 residues.

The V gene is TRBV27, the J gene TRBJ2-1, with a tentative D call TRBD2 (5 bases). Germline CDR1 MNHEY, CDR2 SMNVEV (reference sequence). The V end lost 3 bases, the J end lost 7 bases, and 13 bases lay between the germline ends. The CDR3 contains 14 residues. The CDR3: CASSFSRLRNEQFF. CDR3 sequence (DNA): TGTGCCAGCAGTTTTAGCAGACTAAGAAATGAGCAGTTCTTC.

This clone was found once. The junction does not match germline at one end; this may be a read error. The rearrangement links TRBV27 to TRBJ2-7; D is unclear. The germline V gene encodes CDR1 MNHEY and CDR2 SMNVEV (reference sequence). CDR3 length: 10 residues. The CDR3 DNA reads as TGTGCCAGTAACAAAGGGCCTAGGGACTTC. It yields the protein CASNKGPRDF.

The CDR3 region has the DNA TGTGCCAGCAGCCCCCGGTGGGCGGGGGTTCTCCTCCAGGGAGATACGCAGTATTTT. This gives the protein CASSPRWAGVLLQGDTQYF. V is TRBV6-2 or TRBV6-3 and J is TRBJ2-3, with 7 positions matching TRBD2. The junction had 23 bases not matched to a gene; V was cut back by 6 bases and J by 5 bases. From germline, CDR1 is MNHEY and CDR2 SVGEGT. The CDR3 extends over 19 amino acids.

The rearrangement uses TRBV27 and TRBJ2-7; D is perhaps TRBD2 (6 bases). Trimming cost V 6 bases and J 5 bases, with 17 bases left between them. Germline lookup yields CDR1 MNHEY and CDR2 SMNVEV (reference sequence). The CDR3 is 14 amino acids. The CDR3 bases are TGTGCCAGCAGCTTTCTAGCGTCCGCGGACGAGCAGTACTTC. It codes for CASSFLASADEQYF.

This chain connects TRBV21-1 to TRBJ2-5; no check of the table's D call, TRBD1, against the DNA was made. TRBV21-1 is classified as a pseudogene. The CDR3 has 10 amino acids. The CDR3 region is CASPRGIRDF. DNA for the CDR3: TGTGCCAGCCCCAGGGGCATAAGGGACTTC.

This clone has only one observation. CDR3 bases: TGTGCCAGCAGTTCCGCCGCAGCTGTCATTCAGTACTTC. It codes for CASSSAAAVIQYF. J is TRBJ2-4 and V is TRBV6-6, with D unclear. With 4 bases removed from V and 9 bases from J, the gap between germline ends came to 13 bases. The CDR3 has 13 amino acids. From germline, CDR1 is MNHNY and CDR2 SVGAGI (reference sequence).